This T cell receptor beta chain is drawn from a study of long-term antiretroviral therapy in people with HIV. The assay used was immunoSEQ (version v3.0), run at survey level. The repertoire was sequenced with immunoSEQ multiplex PCR; TCRdb's copy has only in-frame clones and lacks some. The table records about 39,000 clones, about 86% of them present only once. V gave up 5 bases and J gave up 0 bases; unmatched junction bases: 5. Germline values: CDR1 MDHEN, CDR2 SYDVKM. The CDR3 has 15 amino acids. The sequence came from a woman aged 45-65 years with HIV. This specimen consisted of unsorted PBMCs, obtained 1.2 years after starting antiretroviral therapy. The chain combines TRBV28 with TRBJ2-7; 9 positions agree with TRBD2. The chain's CDR3 is CASSAGGAGSYEQYF. In nucleotides, the CDR3 is TGTGCCAGCAGTGCGGGGGGGGCGGGCTCCTACGAGCAGTACTTC.